Detailed here is one T cell receptor beta chain. Its antigen is unknown. The data were taken from a study of T cell responses to AZD1222 COVID-19 vaccine. Broader study findings: The donor group comprised mostly white British people and more females; the analysis possibly underestimated clonal diversity.

Per germline, CDR1 GTSNPN and CDR2 SVGIG (reference sequence). This CDR3 has 14 residues. Trimming removed 0 bases at V and 4 bases at J, with 7 bases between. Here immunoSEQ multiplex PCR was the method, and the copy in TCRdb shows in-frame clones only, minus some. The sample shows some 130,000 clones, approximately 85% of them seen only once. The sequence came from an adult who received the MenACWY meningococcal vaccine as a control. The starting material was peripheral blood, obtained 28 days after the second dose of the MenACWY control vaccine. The V gene is TRBV30, the J gene TRBJ1-6; D possibly corresponds to TRBD1 (6 bases). DNA of the CDR3: TGTGCCTGGAGTGTAGGACAGTATAATTCACCCCTCCACTTT. It specifies CAWSVGQYNSPLHF.